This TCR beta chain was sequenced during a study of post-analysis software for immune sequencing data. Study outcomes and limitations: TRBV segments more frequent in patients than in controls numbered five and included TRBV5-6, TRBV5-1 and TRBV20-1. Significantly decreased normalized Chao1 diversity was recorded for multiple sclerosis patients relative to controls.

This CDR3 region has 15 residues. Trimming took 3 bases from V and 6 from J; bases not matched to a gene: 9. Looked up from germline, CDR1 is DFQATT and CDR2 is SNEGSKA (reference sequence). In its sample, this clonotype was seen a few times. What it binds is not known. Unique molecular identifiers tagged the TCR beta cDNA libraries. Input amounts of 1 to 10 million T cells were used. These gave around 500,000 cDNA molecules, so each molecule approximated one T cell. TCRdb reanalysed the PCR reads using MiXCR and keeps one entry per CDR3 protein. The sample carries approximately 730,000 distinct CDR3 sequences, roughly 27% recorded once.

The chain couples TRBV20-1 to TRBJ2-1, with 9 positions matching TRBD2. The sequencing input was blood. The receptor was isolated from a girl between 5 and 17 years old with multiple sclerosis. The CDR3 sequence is CSASVLAGLSNEQFF. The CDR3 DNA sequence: TGCAGTGCTAGTGTACTAGCGGGCTTGAGCAATGAGCAGTTCTTC.